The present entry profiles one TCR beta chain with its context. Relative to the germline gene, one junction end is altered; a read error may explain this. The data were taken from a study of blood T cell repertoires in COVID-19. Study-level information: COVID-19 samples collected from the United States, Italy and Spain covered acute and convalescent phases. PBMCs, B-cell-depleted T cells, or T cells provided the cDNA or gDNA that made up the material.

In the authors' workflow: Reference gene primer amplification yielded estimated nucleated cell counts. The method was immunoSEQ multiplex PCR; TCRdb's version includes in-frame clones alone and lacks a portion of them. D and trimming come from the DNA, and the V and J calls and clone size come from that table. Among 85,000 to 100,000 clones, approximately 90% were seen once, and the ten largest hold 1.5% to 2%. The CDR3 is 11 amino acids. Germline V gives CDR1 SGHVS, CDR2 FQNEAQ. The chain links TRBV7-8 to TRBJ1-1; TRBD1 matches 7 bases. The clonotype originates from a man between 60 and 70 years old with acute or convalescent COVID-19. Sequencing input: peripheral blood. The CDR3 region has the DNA TGTGCCAGCAGCTTAGCTAATTCGACAGGGTTT. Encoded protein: CASSLANSTGF.